This TCR beta chain is from a study of T cell changes during pregnancy in multiple sclerosis. The CDR3 covers 14 residues. The ends lost 5 bases at V and 12 bases at J; junction bases unmatched: 13. The germline gives CDR1 SNHLY, CDR2 FYNNEI. Profiled with immunoSEQ multiplex PCR; TCRdb holds only in-frame clones, not every one. The sample has about 50,000 clones, nearly 90% seen once. The chain employs TRBV2 and TRBJ2-7; 10 nucleotides align to TRBD1. This TCR came from a female donor in good health, enrolled as a control in a pregnancy study. The sequencing used peripheral blood, collected after pregnancy. Here the CDR3 reads CASSPGTGAPYWYF. The CDR3 DNA reads TGTGCCAGCAGTCCCGGGACAGGGGCCCCCTATTGGTACTTC.